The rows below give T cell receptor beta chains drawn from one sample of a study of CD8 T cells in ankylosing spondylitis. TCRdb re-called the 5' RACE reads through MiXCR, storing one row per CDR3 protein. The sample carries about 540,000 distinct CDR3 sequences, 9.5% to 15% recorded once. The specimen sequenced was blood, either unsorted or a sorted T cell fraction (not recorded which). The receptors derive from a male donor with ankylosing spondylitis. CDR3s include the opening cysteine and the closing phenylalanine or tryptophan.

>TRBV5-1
CASSIGTSYNEQFF
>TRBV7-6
CASSPPSGRSNEQFF
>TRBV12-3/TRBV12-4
CASSSNRVWYEQYF
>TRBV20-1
CSARDPWTSGYNEQFF
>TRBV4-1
CISSLPGSGRHQETQYF
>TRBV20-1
CSARALGSSPQHF
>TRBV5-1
CASTWGPGTTGELFF
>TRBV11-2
CASSLDSVWTSDYNEQFF
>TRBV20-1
CSAAPYGSSYNEQFF
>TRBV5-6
CASSGGPYGYTF
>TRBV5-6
CASSAGGGGNEQFF
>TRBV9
CASSTKASGDTGELFF
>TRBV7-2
CASSPSRGDNEQFF
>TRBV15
CATSRDPGVSPLHF
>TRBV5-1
CASSFLGGDYGYTF
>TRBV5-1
CASSPGHWTEETQYF
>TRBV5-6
CASSPARNNYGYTF
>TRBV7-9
CASSFKGQSANTIYF
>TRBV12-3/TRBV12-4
CASSATRHPSTDTQYF
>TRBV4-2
CASSQEVGGITDEQFF
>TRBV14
CASRRDRPFNEKLFF
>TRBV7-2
CASSLLRHTQYF
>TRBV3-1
CASSRLWAVYEQYF
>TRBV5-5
CASSQDRGQGNTIYF
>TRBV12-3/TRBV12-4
CASSLDSVDDTQYF
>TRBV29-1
CSVEEGTSGGDTQYF
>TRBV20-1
CSVPTEFNEKLFF
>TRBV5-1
CASSSRGGGEKLFF
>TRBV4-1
CASSPVGVAVNQETQYF
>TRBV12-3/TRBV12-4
CASGKAGGLETQYF
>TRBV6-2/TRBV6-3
CASSYGGKGARSYEQYF
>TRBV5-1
CASSWDPETGELFF
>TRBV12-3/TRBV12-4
CASGTHGKNTEAFF
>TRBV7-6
CSSSPGTSSGAEQFF
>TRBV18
CASQLDRGSQPQHF
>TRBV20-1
CSASGVDTQYF
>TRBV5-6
CASSRDGQGNTEAFF
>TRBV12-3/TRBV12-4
CASIQVEGVWNTEAFF
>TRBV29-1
CSSQGWMTEAFF
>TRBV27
CASSRTGFDYGYTF
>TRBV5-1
CASSFALLGYNEQFF
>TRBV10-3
CAISAAGVGQPQHF
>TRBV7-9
CASSLYETGELFF
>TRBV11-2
CASSLDLDPPTQYF
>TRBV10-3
CAIGQGMGETQYF
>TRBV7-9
CASSLASSGLHEQYF
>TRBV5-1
CASHPPLAGGNEQFF
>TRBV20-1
CSAPSASGIENEQFF
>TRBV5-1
CASSLGTIGTEAFF
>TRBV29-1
CSVEGGQGTFLLETQYF
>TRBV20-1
CSTYDGPNTEAFF
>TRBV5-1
CASHLGGGEMTEAFF
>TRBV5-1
CASGYSGTGETQYF
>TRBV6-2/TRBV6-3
CASSPDRLYGYTF